This entry is about one T cell receptor beta chain. Its antigen is unidentified. PCR used 60 Vbeta primers and 13 Jbeta primers. How the authors handled the data: Roughly 12 million of 65 million to 95 million unique TCR beta chains were shared, per a later count. Sequencing was performed with immunoSEQ multiplex PCR; in TCRdb, only in-frame clones are kept and a portion is missing. V and J calls and clone size are as listed in that table; D and trimming were resolved from the DNA. The sample lists under 55,000 clones, around 72% seen once, with approximately 2.7% in the top ten. This specimen comes from a study of cytomegalovirus exposure and HLA in healthy donors. Notes on the study in general: Several of the most significant clusters appeared, in a later analysis, to be linked to common viral pathogens. It was reported that TCR beta sequences correctly inferred the HLA-A and HLA-B alleles for most subjects.

This CDR3 contains 14 residues. The V gene's germline CDR1 is MGHRA and CDR2 YSYEKL. The V end was cut by 1 base, the J end by 5 bases, with 12 bases between. This receptor was taken from a man aged 18-30 years in good health and CMV-seronegative. Specimen: PBMCs. The chain is built from TRBV4-1 and TRBJ2-7; perhaps TRBD1 as D (5 bases). The CDR3 protein is CASSQVAGFNEQYF. The CDR3 DNA reads as TGCGCCAGCAGCCAAGTAGCAGGGTTCAACGAGCAGTACTTC.